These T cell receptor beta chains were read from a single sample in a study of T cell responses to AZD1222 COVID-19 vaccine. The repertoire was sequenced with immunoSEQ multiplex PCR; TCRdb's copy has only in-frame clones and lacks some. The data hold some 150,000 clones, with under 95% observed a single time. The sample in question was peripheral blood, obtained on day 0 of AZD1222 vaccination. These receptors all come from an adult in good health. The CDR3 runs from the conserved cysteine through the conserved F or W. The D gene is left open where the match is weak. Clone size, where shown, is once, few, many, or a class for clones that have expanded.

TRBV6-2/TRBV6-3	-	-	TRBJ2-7	TGTGCCAGCAGTTACCGGTACTCCTACGAGCAGTACTTC	CASSYRYSYEQYF
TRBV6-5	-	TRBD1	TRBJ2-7	TGTGCCAGCAGTCGAACAGGGGGCGGGTACGAGCAGTACTTC	CASSRTGGGYEQYF
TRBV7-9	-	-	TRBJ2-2	TGTGCCAGCAGCCCGGAGTTTTTCAGGGGAGAAGTCACCGGGGAGCTGTTTTTT	CASSPEFFRGEVTGELFF
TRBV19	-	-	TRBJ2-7	TGTGCCAGTAGTTCACCAGGGGCGGACAGCTCCTACGAGCAGTACTTC	CASSSPGADSSYEQYF
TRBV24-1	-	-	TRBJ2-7	TGTGCCACCAGTGATCCGGCCAGGGGCAGCGAGCAGTACTTC	CATSDPARGSEQYF
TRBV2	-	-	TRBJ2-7	TGTGCCAGCACCTCAGTGAAGTTTTCGGGCGCTTACGAGCAGTACTTC	CASTSVKFSGAYEQYF
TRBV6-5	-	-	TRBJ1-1	TGTGCCAGCAGTACCCGGACGAAGAACACTGAAGCTTTCTTT	CASSTRTKNTEAFF
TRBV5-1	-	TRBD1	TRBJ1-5	TGCGCCAGCAGCCTACAGGGGAGGGAGCAGCCCCAGCATTTT	CASSLQGREQPQHF
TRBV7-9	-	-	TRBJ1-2	TGTGCCAGCAGCTCCCGGGACTCATCCGGGGGCTACACCTTC	CASSSRDSSGGYTF
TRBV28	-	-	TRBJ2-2	TGTGCCACCAGGGAGAACACCGGGGAGCTGTTTTTT	CATRENTGELFF
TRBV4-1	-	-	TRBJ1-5	TGCGCCAGCAGCCCCGACCCGGGACGACATCAGCCCCAGCATTTT	CASSPDPGRHQPQHF
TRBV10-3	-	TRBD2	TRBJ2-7	TGTGCCATCAGTGAGTCGGCTAGCGGGTCCTACGAGCAGTACTTC	CAISESASGSYEQYF
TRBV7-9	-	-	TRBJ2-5	TGTGCCAGCAGCTCTCCGGGGCTAGGCGAGACCCAGTACTTC	CASSSPGLGETQYF
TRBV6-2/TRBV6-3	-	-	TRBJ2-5	TGTGCCAGCAGTTACTCGACGGAAAAAGAGACCCAGTACTTC	CASSYSTEKETQYF
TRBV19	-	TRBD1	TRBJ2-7	TGTGCCAGTAGTATAGGAGGGACAGGTTCCTACGAGCAGTACTTC	CASSIGGTGSYEQYF
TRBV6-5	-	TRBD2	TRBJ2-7	TGTGCCAGCAGTTACCAGGCTAGCGGGAGTGGAGAGCAGTACTTC	CASSYQASGSGEQYF
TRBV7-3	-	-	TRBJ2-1	TGTGCCAGCAGCTTAAGTCAGAAGAATGAGCAGTTCTTC	CASSLSQKNEQFF
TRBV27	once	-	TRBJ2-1	TGTGCCAGCAGTTTCCCAGGGGGAGCTAGCGGAGAGTACAATGAGCAGTTCTTC	CASSFPGGASGEYNEQFF
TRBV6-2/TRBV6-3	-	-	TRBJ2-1	TGTGCCAGCAGTTACGGGCGGCTTGTTGTAGGGTTCTTC	CASSYGRLVVGFF
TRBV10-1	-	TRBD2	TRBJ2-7	TGCGCCAGCAGTTTTAGCGGGACCTCCTACGAGCAGTACTTC	CASSFSGTSYEQYF
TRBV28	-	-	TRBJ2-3	TGTGCCAGTAGTCAGGCTCATGATACGCAGTATTTT	CASSQAHDTQYF
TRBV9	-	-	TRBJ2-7	TGTGCCAGCAGCGTAGGGGCGACATCATACGAGCAGTACTTC	CASSVGATSYEQYF
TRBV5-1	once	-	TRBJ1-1	TGCGCCAGCAGCGTGGGACGGCTAGGTTACACTGAAGCTTTCTTT	CASSVGRLGYTEAFF
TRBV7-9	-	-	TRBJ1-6	TGTGCCAGCAGCTTTTCAGGGGAATCACCCCTCCACTTT	CASSFSGESPLHF
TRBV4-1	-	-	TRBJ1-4	TGCGCCAGCAGCCAAGAAGGGGAGCGGGTCGGTGAAAAACTGTTTTTT	CASSQEGERVGEKLFF
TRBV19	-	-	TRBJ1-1	TGTGCCAGTAGTATCCTCCCGGGAGGCGAAGCTTTCTTT	CASSILPGGEAFF
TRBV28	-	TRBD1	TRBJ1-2	TGTGCCACTTATCCCGGGACAGGGGGCGGTGGCTACACCTTC	CATYPGTGGGGYTF
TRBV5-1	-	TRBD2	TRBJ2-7	TGCGCCAGCACCATTGCTCGAGCGGGAGCCGGCGAGCAGTACTTC	CASTIARAGAGEQYF
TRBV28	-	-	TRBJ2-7	TGTGCCAGCAGAGTTTTCGGCTACGAGCAGTACTTC	CASRVFGYEQYF
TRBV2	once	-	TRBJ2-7	TGTGCCAGCAGGAGGTCAGGCGGAGGTGAAGAGCAGTACTTC	CASRRSGGGEEQYF
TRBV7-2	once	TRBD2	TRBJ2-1	TGTGCCAGCAGCCTATTGGGGACTAGCGACAATGAGCAGTTCTTC	CASSLLGTSDNEQFF
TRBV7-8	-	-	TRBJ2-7	TGTGCCAGCAGCTTAGAGCACCCGGGATCACTTAAGCAGTACTTC	CASSLEHPGSLKQYF
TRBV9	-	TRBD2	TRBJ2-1	TGTGCCAGCAGCGGGGGAGTACTAGCGGGGTACAATGAGCAGTTCTTC	CASSGGVLAGYNEQFF
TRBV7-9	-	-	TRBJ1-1	TGTGCCAGCAGATGGAACAGAGACACTGAAGCTTTCTTT	CASRWNRDTEAFF
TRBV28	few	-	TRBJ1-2	TGTGCCAGCAGGGCCCCCCTAGGGACCGCTAACTATGGCTACACCTTC	CASRAPLGTANYGYTF
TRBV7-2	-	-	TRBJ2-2	TGTGCCAGCAGCTTAGCTCCGAACACCGGGGAGCTGTTTTTT	CASSLAPNTGELFF
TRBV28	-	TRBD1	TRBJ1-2	TGTGCCAGCAGTTGGCTGACAGGGGGGACAAGGAACTATGGCTACACCTTC	CASSWLTGGTRNYGYTF
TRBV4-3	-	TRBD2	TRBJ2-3	TGCGCCAGCAGCCAAGATAGGAGGACGGGAGGACGAGATACGCAGTATTTT	CASSQDRRTGGRDTQYF
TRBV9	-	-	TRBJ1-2	TGTGCCAGCAGCGTAGATGAGGGGGGCGGCTACACCTTC	CASSVDEGGGYTF
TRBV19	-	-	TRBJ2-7	TGTGCCAGTAGTGACCCGGGAGCCCCCCTCTTTCAGTACTTC	CASSDPGAPLFQYF
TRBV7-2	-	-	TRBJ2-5	TGTGCCAGCAGCTTAGGTAGGGGGAATCAGGCCCAAGAGACCCAGTACTTC	CASSLGRGNQAQETQYF
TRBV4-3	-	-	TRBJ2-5	TGCGCCAGCAGCCAAGATCTTAAGCGGAAAGAGACCCAGTACTTC	CASSQDLKRKETQYF
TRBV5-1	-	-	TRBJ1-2	TGCGCCAGCAGCTTGGGCGAGAGGCAAGGCGTTCACTATGGCTACACCTTC	CASSLGERQGVHYGYTF
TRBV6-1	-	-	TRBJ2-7	TGTGCCAGCAGTTCGGAAGCGGGTGTCTCCTACGAGCAGTACTTC	CASSSEAGVSYEQYF
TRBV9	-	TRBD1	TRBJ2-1	TGTGCCAGCAGCGTAGACGGGACAGATTACAATGAGCAGTTCTTC	CASSVDGTDYNEQFF
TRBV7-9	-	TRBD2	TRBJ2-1	TGTGCCAGCAGCTCAACGGGACTAGGAAACAATGAGCAGTTCTTC	CASSSTGLGNNEQFF
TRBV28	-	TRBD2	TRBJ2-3	TGTGCCAGCAGTCTCCCAAAAGCGGGAGGAACAGATACGCAGTATTTT	CASSLPKAGGTDTQYF
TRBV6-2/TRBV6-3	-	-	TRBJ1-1	TGTGCCAGCAGTTACCCCTATAGGCCGGGGGCCACGAACACTGAAGCTTTCTTT	CASSYPYRPGATNTEAFF
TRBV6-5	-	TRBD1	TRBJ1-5	TGTGCCAGCAACCTACAGGGGTCTGACAATCAGCCCCAGCATTTT	CASNLQGSDNQPQHF
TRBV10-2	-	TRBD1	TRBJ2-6	TGCGCCAGCTATGGACAGGGGGGCTCTGGGGCCAACGTCCTGACTTTC	CASYGQGGSGANVLTF
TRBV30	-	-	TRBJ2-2	TGTGCCTGGAGGGGAACCGGGGAGCTGTTTTTT	CAWRGTGELFF
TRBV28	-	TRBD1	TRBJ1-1	TGTGCCAGCAGTTTAGGGGGGGGGACAGGAAGGACTGAAGCTTTCTTT	CASSLGGGTGRTEAFF
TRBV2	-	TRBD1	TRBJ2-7	TGTGCCAGCAGTGAAGTGGGACAGGGAGGCGAGCAGTACTTC	CASSEVGQGGEQYF
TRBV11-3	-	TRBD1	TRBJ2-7	TGTGCCAGCAGCCGCGAGGGTCAGGGGGCCAAAGAGCAGTACTTC	CASSREGQGAKEQYF
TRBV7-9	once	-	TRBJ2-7	TGTGCCAGCAGTCCCACAGGCCGCGGCGAGCAGTACTTC	CASSPTGRGEQYF
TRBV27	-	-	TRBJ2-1	TGTGCCAGCAGTCCACCTCTGGGAAATGAGCAGTTCTTC	CASSPPLGNEQFF
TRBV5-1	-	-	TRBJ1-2	TGCGCCAGCAGCTTGGCAACAGATTATGGCTACACCTTC	CASSLATDYGYTF
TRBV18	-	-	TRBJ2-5	TGTGCCAGCTCACCAAGAGACAGACAACAAGAGACCCAGTACTTC	CASSPRDRQQETQYF
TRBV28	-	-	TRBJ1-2	TGTGCCAGCAGTACTCCCCGGCAGGGAATCGGCTATGGCTACACCTTC	CASSTPRQGIGYGYTF
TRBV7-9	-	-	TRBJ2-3	TGTGCCAGCAGCTTCGGGACGGGGCTCTCGGATACGCAGTATTTT	CASSFGTGLSDTQYF